Listed here is a single T cell receptor beta chain. This clone was found a few times. The specificity of this receptor is unknown. Base-call qualities are not available, and no considerably larger clone is one nucleotide away. CDR1 and CDR2 are read off the germline V gene as SGDLS and YYNGEE. Including cysteine and phenylalanine, the CDR3 has 16 amino acids. The sequence is cut down to CDR3 DNA, 48 bases in frame from base 1. V is clipped by 0 bases and J by 1 base, and the sequence between their germline boundaries is 11 bases long. TCRbeta CDR3 regions were amplified from genomic DNA by means of the immunoSEQ Assay, a bias-controlled multiplex PCR. Under the source paper's analysis protocol: The number of nucleated cells in each sample was estimated by amplification of reference gene primers within the assay. Sequence reads were collapsed and filtered to measure the absolute abundance of every unique TCRbeta CDR3 rearrangement. For each sample, productive Simpson clonality was calculated by taking the square root of Simpson's diversity index across productive rearrangements. TCRdb re-hosts the immuneACCESS table, in-frame sequences only. Its copies lack some clones; in the studies checked, an unresolved V gene accounts for under half of them, and the cause for the rest is not known. That table furnishes V, J and clone size, whereas the DNA furnished D and trimming. A total of approximately 210,000 clones appear in this sample, more than 70% of them only once. Approximately 4% of the sample goes to the ten largest clones.

Each collaborating institution followed its own protocols to collect whole blood in K2EDTA tubes. For TCRbeta analysis, collaborators shipped samples in one of three forms: frozen whole blood, isolated PBMCs, or DNA extracted from either of those sample types. This sample is drawn from a study of blood T cell repertoires in COVID-19 (dated by TCRdb to 2018 to 2020). Describing the broader study: Collaborator samples came from the United States, Italy and Spain and covered acute and convalescent phases of COVID-19. The prospective study material was composed of cDNA or gDNA derived from T cells, B-cell-depleted T cells, or PBMCs. The dataset comprised deeply sampled blood TCRbeta repertoires from subjects exposed to, actively infected with, or recovered from COVID-19. The repertoires were released in a freely available public database meant as a resource for research on the immune response to SARS-CoV-2. Samples were obtained from the ongoing ImmuneRACE study (first 160 participants) and from about 1,300 subjects provided by 6 global collaborators. Sample metadata almost always included a de-identified subject ID, COVID-19 status, age in years and sex. HLA class I and class II types, where available, came from metadata supplied by the sample provider rather than from assay-based typing. What the study reported, not specific to this receptor: The quantity of clinical and demographic metadata differed by source and by participant and was supplied without curation.

Sequences were obtained from peripheral blood. The sequence derives from an elderly woman with acute or convalescent COVID-19. The chain joins TRBV9 to TRBJ1-5; TRBD1 is perhaps the D gene, given 5 matching bases. The CDR3 here reads CASSVGIGASNQPQHF. The DNA sequence reads TGTGCCAGCAGCGTAGGTATAGGGGCCAGCAATCAGCCCCAGCATTTT.